The present entry profiles one T cell receptor (beta chain) with its context. Its antigen is as yet unknown. The source of the sample is a study of T cells after yellow fever vaccination. Study-wide context: Some fractions had low cell numbers, and these were prepared with SMART-Seq v4 Ultra Low Input.

Broader study findings: The secondary response showed a weaker magnitude and a faster peak, day 5 versus 15.

Conversion of TCR transcripts into cDNA relied on 5'RACE template switching, which added a universal primer site and UMIs. TCRdb reprocessed the 5' RACE reads with MiXCR, giving one entry per CDR3 protein. The data show a few hundred thousand distinct CDR3 sequences, around 16% seen once. The CDR3 runs to 17 residues. J was trimmed by 3 bases and V by 2 bases; bases with no gene match: 6. CDR1 SGHRS and CDR2 YFSETQ come from the germline V gene. The chain recombines TRBV5-1 with TRBJ2-3, with 13 nucleotides matching TRBD2. Sequencing used PBMCs, obtained 4 to 5 days after the first yellow fever vaccination. The TCR comes from a man aged 18 to 29 who received the YFV17D yellow fever vaccine. The CDR3 DNA follows: TGCGCCAGCAGCTTTCCGGGACTAGCGGGGTCGACAGATACGCAGTATTTT. This encodes CASSFPGLAGSTDTQYF.